This entry lists 28 T cell receptor beta chains sequenced from one sample in a study of cytomegalovirus exposure and HLA in healthy donors. A multiplex PCR was run with 60 Vbeta primers and 13 Jbeta primers. Here immunoSEQ multiplex PCR was the method, and the copy in TCRdb shows in-frame clones only, minus some. The profile shows 150,000 or so clones, 75% to 85% of them singletons. Sequencing input: PBMCs. All receptors come from a female donor in good health and CMV-seronegative.

The chain has TRBV20-1 and TRBJ1-2; TRBD1 aligns across 10 bases. J gave up 14 bases and V 5 bases, and 5 bases lay outside the gene matches. Germline V CDR1 and CDR2: DFQATT, SNEGSKA (reference sequence). This CDR3 is 10 amino acids long. The CDR3 DNA follows: TGCAGTGCTCCCGACAGGGGGCGGACCTTC. The encoded protein is CSAPDRGRTF.

Note on this clone: Other nucleotide sequences from this sample produce the same CDR3. The chain uses TRBV15 and TRBJ2-1, with D possibly matching TRBD2 (5 bases). The CDR3 extends over 14 amino acids. With 1 base removed from V and 9 bases from J, the gap between germline ends came to 13 bases. Germline lookup yields CDR1 LNHNV and CDR2 YYDKDF (reference sequence). Written as DNA, the CDR3 is TGTGCCACCAGCAGAGTACGGGATGTAACTGAGCAGTTCTTC. Translation: CATSRVRDVTEQFF. The full variable domain, its missing parts supplied by reference TRBV15 and TRBJ2-1, is DAMVIQNPRYQVTQFGKPVTLSCSQTLNHNVMYWYQQKSSQAPKLLFHYYDKDFNNEADTPDNFQSRRPNTSFCFLDIRSPGLGDTAMYLCATSRVRDVTEQFFGPGTRLTVL.

V usage is TRBV7-9 and J usage is TRBJ2-1, with 12 bases that match TRBD1. CDR3 length: 15 amino acids. Germline values: CDR1 SEHNR, CDR2 FQNEAQ (reference sequence). V was pared by 2 bases and J by 8 bases, with 4 bases of the junction left unmatched. CDR3 sequence reads: CASSLRDRGLDEQFF. CDR3 DNA sequence: TGTGCCAGCAGCTTACGGGACAGGGGGCTAGATGAGCAGTTCTTC.

DNA of the CDR3: TGTGCCAGCAGCGCCAGCGGTAGGACCTACAATGAGCAGTTCTTC. It yields the protein CASSASGRTYNEQFF. The V gene is TRBV7-3, the J gene TRBJ2-1; a possible D gene is TRBD2 (5 bases). The germline V and J ends were trimmed by 5 bases and 2 bases, with 13 bases remaining between them. This CDR3 contains 15 residues. Germline V gives CDR1 SGHTA, CDR2 FQGTGA.

Only one count was recorded for this clone. The chain joins TRBV9 to TRBJ2-3; no reliable D call. V was pared by 3 bases and J by 4 bases, with 12 bases between. CDR3 length: 14 residues. CDR1 is SGDLS and CDR2 is YYNGEE in the germline V gene. In nucleotides, the CDR3 is TGTGCCAGCAGCGGTCAAAAGGCGGCAGATACGCAGTATTTT. It translates to CASSGQKAADTQYF.

In its sample, this clone was seen once. The chain has TRBV2 and TRBJ1-2; 9 nucleotides align to TRBD1. Germline CDR1 and CDR2: SNHLY and FYNNEI. Losses at the gene ends were 2 bases for V and 7 bases for J; bases not matched to a gene: 11. The length of the CDR3 is 16 residues. The CDR3 sequence: CASSESGQGLRRGYTF. CDR3 DNA sequence: TGTGCCAGCAGTGAAAGTGGACAGGGGCTCAGGCGTGGCTACACCTTC.

In its sample, this clone was seen a few times. This chain uses TRBV15 with TRBJ1-2; a weak D match, TRBD1 (6 bases). The ends were cut back, 5 bases at V and 4 bases at J, with 20 bases in the middle. The length of the CDR3 is 16 residues. Germline lookup yields CDR1 LNHNV and CDR2 YYDKDF (reference sequence). The CDR3 region is CATSRPGGARTYGYTF. DNA of the CDR3: TGTGCCACCAGCCGCCCGGGGGGGGCAAGAACCTATGGCTACACCTTC.

The V and J genes are TRBV5-4 and TRBJ2-7; tentative D call: TRBD2 (6 bases). V was clipped by 3 bases and J by 1 base, with 11 bases between them. The CDR3 runs to 14 residues. Looked up from germline, CDR1 is SGHNT and CDR2 is YYREEE (reference sequence). The CDR3 sequence is CASSSKAGSYEQYF. The CDR3 nucleotides read TGTGCCAGCAGCTCGAAGGCGGGGTCCTACGAGCAGTACTTC.

This clone occurred once. The same CDR3 arises from other DNA sequences in this sample as well. The chain combines TRBV18 with TRBJ1-1, with D uncertain. V dropped 3 bases and J dropped 1 base, with 6 bases sitting between them. This CDR3 has 13 residues. CDR1 KGHSH and CDR2 LQKENI come from the germline V gene. As DNA, the CDR3 is TGTGCCAGCTCACCCAGAGGGAACACTGAAGCTTTCTTT. Translated, it gives CASSPRGNTEAFF.

CDR3 region: CASQSLAGGRSYEQYF. The CDR3 region has the DNA TGTGCCAGCCAAAGCCTAGCGGGGGGACGATCCTACGAGCAGTACTTC. The rearrangement links TRBV5-6 to TRBJ2-7; TRBD2 agrees at 11 bases. V gave up 7 bases and J gave up 1 base; unmatched junction bases: 10. The CDR3 extends over 16 amino acids. The germline V gene encodes CDR1 SGHDT and CDR2 YYEEEE.

This clone has more than one count but fewer than ten. The J gene is TRBJ2-1, the V gene TRBV4-3, with D possibly being TRBD1 (6 bases). The ends were cut back, 4 bases at V and 8 bases at J, with 12 bases in the middle. Germline CDR1 and CDR2: LGHNA and YSLEER. The CDR3 has 13 residues. CDR3 region: CASSLTTGYEQFF. DNA for the CDR3: TGCGCCAGCAGCCTGACTACAGGGTATGAGCAGTTCTTC.

This clone was recorded a few times. The identical CDR3 is also encoded by other nucleotide sequences in the sample. CDR3 residues: CASSSEGYGYTF. CDR3 DNA: TGTGCCAGCAGCTCGGAGGGATATGGCTACACCTTC. The V gene is TRBV11-2, the J gene TRBJ1-2; D remains unclear. The CDR3 spans 12 residues. With 4 bases removed from V and 5 bases from J, the gap between germline ends came to 8 bases. Looked up from germline, CDR1 is SGHAT and CDR2 is FQNNGV.

A remark on this clone: Additional DNA sequences in this sample encode the identical CDR3. The V gene is TRBV5-1, the J gene TRBJ1-3; D is possibly TRBD1 (6 bases). The V end was cut by 0 bases, the J end by 4 bases, with 8 bases between. The CDR3 consists of 14 residues. Germline lookup yields CDR1 SGHRS and CDR2 YFSETQ. In nucleotides, the CDR3 is TGCGCCAGCAGCTTGGACAGGGCCGGAAACACCATATATTTT. Its protein product is CASSLDRAGNTIYF.

This sequence joins TRBV7-2 and TRBJ2-2; weak D call: TRBD1 (5 bases). The V gene's germline CDR1 is SGHTA and CDR2 FQGNSA. The CDR3 is made up of 14 amino acids. The V end was cut by 5 bases, the J end by 5 bases, with 12 bases between. As DNA, the CDR3 is TGTGCCAGCAGCATAGAATACAGGACCGGGGAGCTGTTTTTT. Protein product: CASSIEYRTGELFF. Using reference TRBV7-2 and TRBJ2-2 for the parts outside the CDR3, the full variable domain is GAGVSQSPSNKVTEKGKDVELRCDPISGHTALYWYRQSLGQGLEFLIYFQGNSAPDKSGLPSDRFSAERTGGSVSTLTIQRTQQEDSAVYLCASSIEYRTGELFFGEGSRLTVL.

This clone was seen only a few times. V is TRBV19 and J is TRBJ1-4; D not certain. CDR1 and CDR2 from the germline V gene are LNHDA and SQIVND (reference sequence). V was trimmed by 5 bases and J by 2 bases, leaving 12 bases between them. The CDR3 sequence is 15 residues long. CDR3: CASSQDHLTNEKLFF. The CDR3 region has the DNA TGTGCCAGTAGTCAGGATCACCTCACTAATGAAAAACTGTTTTTT.

The genes are TRBV9 and TRBJ1-3; D is unclear. The CDR3 is 14 residues long. The V end lost 2 bases, the J end lost 0 bases, and 6 bases lay between the germline ends. Germline V gives CDR1 SGDLS, CDR2 YYNGEE. The CDR3 nucleotides read TGTGCCAGCAGCGTTCAGGACTCTGGAAACACCATATATTTT. Translated: CASSVQDSGNTIYF.

V is TRBV2 and J is TRBJ2-1; 10 bases agree with TRBD2. CDR3 size: 12 residues. V lost 6 bases to trimming and J lost 15 bases; unmatched junction nucleotides: 8. Germline V CDR1 and CDR2: SNHLY, FYNNEI. The CDR3 bases are TGTGCCAGCAGCCAACTAGCGGGACGGCCGTTCTTC. Translation gives CASSQLAGRPFF. Based on the CDR3 plus reference TRBV2 and TRBJ2-1, the full variable domain is EPEVTQTPSHQVTQMGQEVILRCVPISNHLYFYWYRQILGQKVEFLVSFYNNEISEKSEIFDDQFSVERPDGSNFTLKIRSTKLEDSAMYFCASSQLAGRPFFGPGTRLTVL.

A remark on this clone: The junction departs from the called germline gene at one end, perhaps through a read error. V usage is TRBV5-1 and J usage is TRBJ1-1; 12 bases map to TRBD1. This CDR3 comprises 15 residues. Germline CDR1 reads SGHRS; CDR2 reads YFSETQ. The chain's CDR3 is CASSQTGTGGTKAFF. The CDR3 nucleotides read TGCGCCAGCAGCCAAACCGGGACAGGGGGCACTAAAGCTTTCTTT.

This clone has a single count. The CDR3 region is CASSLSAGGGWDEQFF. DNA of the CDR3: TGTGCCAGCAGCTTAAGCGCGGGAGGGGGATGGGATGAGCAGTTCTTC. The gene calls are TRBV7-3 and TRBJ2-1, with 9 bases that match TRBD2. V lost 1 base, J lost 8 bases, and 9 bases stayed unmatched. The germline V gene encodes CDR1 SGHTA and CDR2 FQGTGA. The CDR3 has 16 residues.

The gene calls are TRBV5-1 and TRBJ2-3; D might be TRBD2 (6 bases). CDR1 SGHRS and CDR2 YFSETQ come from the germline V gene. The CDR3 spans 15 residues. Trimming took off 2 bases at V and 0 bases at J, with 10 bases between the two ends. The CDR3 is CASSLRGASTDTQYF. The CDR3 bases are TGCGCCAGCAGCTTACGCGGGGCGAGCACAGATACGCAGTATTTT.

The rearrangement uses TRBV6-5 and TRBJ1-3; possible D gene TRBD1, 5 bases. The CDR3 has 15 residues. Germline values: CDR1 MNHEY, CDR2 SVGAGI. V lost 0 bases and J 7 bases, leaving 13 bases between the germline ends. The CDR3 sequence: CASSYSSGYRNTIYF. CDR3 nucleotides: TGTGCCAGCAGTTACTCTTCAGGGTACAGGAACACCATATATTTT.

V and J are TRBV27 and TRBJ1-5, with 12 positions matching TRBD1. V lost 5 bases and J lost 3; bases outside the gene matches: 5. The CDR3 covers 16 residues. CDR1 MNHEY and CDR2 SMNVEV come from the germline V gene (reference sequence). Here the CDR3 DNA reads TGTGCCAGCAGTCCCCGGGACAGGGGGCTCAATCAGCCCCAGCATTTT. The encoded protein is CASSPRDRGLNQPQHF.

This chain links TRBV11-2 with TRBJ1-5; D is unclear. There are 15 residues in the CDR3. The V and J ends lost 4 bases and 7 bases respectively, with 17 bases between them. Per germline, CDR1 SGHAT and CDR2 FQNNGV. CDR3 bases: TGTGCCAGCAGCTCCAATATGGGTGGAGGGCAGCCCCAGCATTTT. It yields the protein CASSSNMGGGQPQHF.

The chain joins TRBV7-2 to TRBJ2-5; D perhaps matches TRBD1 (6 bases). Germline values: CDR1 SGHTA, CDR2 FQGNSA. The CDR3 is 17 residues long. Trimming took 5 bases from V and 7 from J, leaving 26 bases between them. This chain's CDR3 is CASSIEGRGGVLGTQYF. Written as DNA, the CDR3 is TGTGCCAGCAGCATAGAGGGACGTGGGGGCGTCTTGGGGACCCAGTACTTC.

This sequence joins TRBV28 and TRBJ1-3; 7 bases map to TRBD1. Germline loops: CDR1 MDHEN, CDR2 SYDVKM. J was trimmed by 0 bases and V by 4 bases; bases with no gene match: 3. The CDR3 runs 15 residues. Here the CDR3 reads CASSYRGSSGNTIYF. DNA for the CDR3: TGTGCCAGCAGTTACAGGGGAAGCTCTGGAAACACCATATATTTT.

The chain uses TRBV9 and TRBJ2-5; 11 bases fit TRBD2. This CDR3 region has 18 residues. V trimming: 0 bases; J trimming: 1 base; junction bases outside the gene matches: 8. The germline V gene encodes CDR1 SGDLS and CDR2 YYNGEE. CDR3 sequence reads: CASSVGTSGRWVQETQYF. The CDR3 nucleotides read TGTGCCAGCAGCGTAGGAACTAGCGGGAGATGGGTCCAAGAGACCCAGTACTTC.

The V call is TRBV5-1, the J call TRBJ2-2, with D possibly TRBD1 on 5 matching bases. CDR1 is SGHRS, CDR2 YFSETQ, per germline. The CDR3 is 15 amino acids. Trimming pared 2 bases from V and 0 bases from J, leaving 8 bases between. CDR3: CASSLHRPNTGELFF. In DNA form, the CDR3 reads TGCGCCAGCAGCTTACACAGGCCGAACACCGGGGAGCTGTTTTTT.

This rearrangement joins TRBV10-3 to TRBJ1-5, with a tentative D call TRBD1 (6 bases). V was cut by 3 bases and J by 4 bases, with 16 bases left in between. Germline CDR1 and CDR2: ENHRY and SYGVKD. The CDR3 length is 16 residues. In DNA, the CDR3 is TGTGCCATCAGTGAATTCGGGACACAAAATAATCAGCCCCAGCATTTT. Translated: CAISEFGTQNNQPQHF.